A selection of T cell receptor beta chains follows, all from one sample in a study of OX40 agonist ivuxolimab in advanced cancers. Method: immunoSEQ multiplex PCR; TCRdb's copy keeps in-frame clones and lacks some. This sample has 30,000 to 45,000 clones, with approximately 90% found just once. The material sequenced was CD4+ or CD8+ T cells sorted from blood, taken in a trial of the OX40 agonist ivuxolimab. Receptors were obtained from an adult with an advanced solid tumor such as melanoma, head and neck, liver or kidney cancer. Both conserved end residues are part of each CDR3. Fields, in order: clone size, V gene, D gene, J gene, CDR3 protein, CDR3 DNA. The D gene is left open where the match is weak. The listing skips clone size in some rows; elsewhere it reads once, few, many or a size class.

>NA|TRBV7-9|NA|TRBJ1-2
CASSLAVRVGYTF
TGTGCCAGCAGCTTAGCGGTCAGGGTCGGCTACACCTTC
>NA|TRBV6-6|NA|TRBJ1-3
CASMAGGTGNTIYF
TGTGCCAGCATGGCCGGAGGGACTGGAAACACCATATATTTT
>few|TRBV7-9|NA|TRBJ1-6
CASSPRDIFDSPLHF
TGTGCCAGCAGCCCCCGGGACATTTTTGATTCACCCCTCCACTTT
>NA|TRBV19|NA|TRBJ1-5
CASTAYRESNQPQHF
TGTGCCAGTACTGCGTACAGGGAAAGCAATCAGCCCCAGCATTTT
>few|TRBV2|NA|TRBJ1-2
CASSDSRGYGYTF
TGTGCCAGCAGTGATTCCCGCGGCTATGGCTACACCTTC
>few|TRBV4-1|TRBD2|TRBJ2-1
CASSHGLAGALNNEQFF
TGCGCCAGCAGCCACGGACTAGCGGGGGCCCTCAACAATGAGCAGTTCTTC
>NA|TRBV2|NA|TRBJ2-5
CASSVGGRGETQYF
TGTGCCAGCAGTGTTGGGGGGCGCGGGGAGACCCAGTACTTC
>NA|TRBV11-2|NA|TRBJ1-1
CASSRTNTEAFF
TGTGCCAGCAGCCGAACGAACACTGAAGCTTTCTTT
>NA|TRBV7-2|TRBD2|TRBJ2-6
CASSYPGLPSGANVLTF
TGTGCCAGCAGTTACCCGGGACTACCCTCTGGGGCCAACGTCCTGACTTTC
>NA|TRBV27|TRBD1|TRBJ1-5
CASSDRGQPQHF
TGTGCCAGCAGTGACAGGGGTCAGCCCCAGCATTTT
>once|TRBV30|TRBD1|TRBJ2-1
CAWSGTGVKEQFF
TGTGCCTGGAGTGGGACAGGGGTCAAGGAGCAGTTCTTC
>NA|TRBV2|NA|TRBJ1-2
CASTSSVYGYTF
TGTGCCAGCACCTCCTCCGTCTATGGCTACACCTTC
>NA|TRBV29-1|NA|TRBJ2-1
CSVGGSSYNEQFF
TGCAGCGTGGGGGGAAGCTCCTACAATGAGCAGTTCTTC
>NA|TRBV18|NA|TRBJ2-7
CASSGEPYEQYF
TGTGCCAGCTCAGGGGAGCCCTACGAGCAGTACTTC
>NA|TRBV4-1|NA|TRBJ2-2
CASSHPLREAGELFF
TGCGCCAGCAGCCACCCCCTCAGGGAGGCGGGGGAGCTGTTTTTT
>NA|TRBV6-1|NA|TRBJ1-1
CASSAGPYYTEAFF
TGTGCCAGCAGTGCGGGGCCATATTACACTGAAGCTTTCTTT
>NA|TRBV7-2|NA|TRBJ2-6
CASAEEGPGANVLTF
TGTGCCAGCGCCGAGGAGGGACCTGGGGCCAACGTCCTGACTTTC
>NA|TRBV11-2|TRBD1|TRBJ1-4
CASSRSTSPGQGFGLFF
TGTGCCAGCAGCCGCTCGACGTCTCCGGGACAGGGATTCGGACTGTTTTTT
>NA|TRBV10-3|TRBD1|TRBJ2-7
CAISEGGTGGLYEQYF
TGTGCCATCAGTGAAGGAGGGACAGGGGGACTCTACGAGCAGTACTTC
>NA|TRBV2|NA|TRBJ1-2
CASSEGGDAVYGYTF
TGTGCCAGCAGTGAAGGCGGGGACGCGGTTTATGGCTACACCTTC
>NA|TRBV6-1|NA|TRBJ2-2
CASSEAIQGQSGELFF
TGTGCCAGCAGTGAAGCGATTCAGGGTCAGTCCGGGGAGCTGTTTTTT
>NA|TRBV6-5|NA|TRBJ2-7
CASSYNQAREQYF
TGTGCCAGCAGTTACAACCAAGCGCGGGAGCAGTACTTC
>NA|TRBV11-2|NA|TRBJ2-2
CASSLRAGPTGELFF
TGTGCCAGCAGCTTACGTGCGGGCCCCACCGGGGAGCTGTTTTTT
>NA|TRBV11-1|NA|TRBJ1-1
CASSLWGVPEAFF
TGTGCCAGCAGCTTGTGGGGAGTCCCTGAAGCTTTCTTT
>NA|TRBV6-1|TRBD1|TRBJ1-5
CASSGQGTIDQPQHF
TGTGCCAGCAGCGGACAGGGCACAATTGATCAGCCCCAGCATTTT
>NA|TRBV28|NA|TRBJ2-1
CASTTGVNEQFF
TGTGCCAGCACCACGGGGGTCAATGAGCAGTTCTTC
>NA|TRBV9|NA|TRBJ1-6
CASSVRENSPLHF
TGTGCCAGCAGCGTCCGGGAGAATTCACCCCTCCACTTT
>NA|TRBV5-1|NA|TRBJ1-3
CASSFDISSGNTIYF
TGCGCCAGCAGCTTCGATATTAGCTCTGGAAACACCATATATTTT
>NA|TRBV9|TRBD2|TRBJ2-3
CASSEQTSGGDRGTQYF
TGTGCCAGCAGCGAACAGACTAGCGGGGGGGATCGCGGTACGCAGTATTTT
>once|TRBV5-1|TRBD2|TRBJ2-7
CASSPGGRDYEQYF
TGCGCCAGCAGCCCGGGGGGGAGGGACTACGAGCAGTACTTC
>once|TRBV5-1|NA|TRBJ2-3
CASSSRPTDTQYF
TGCGCCAGCAGCTCGCGACCGACAGATACGCAGTATTTT
>NA|TRBV14|NA|TRBJ1-4
CASSQVEVEKLFF
TGTGCCAGCAGCCAAGTGGAGGTGGAAAAACTGTTTTTT
>few|TRBV28|TRBD1|TRBJ1-2
CATDLMGQGLSYGYTF
TGTGCCACCGACCTCATGGGACAGGGATTGAGCTATGGCTACACCTTC
>NA|TRBV30|TRBD1|TRBJ1-5
CAWRVGQGNQPQHF
TGTGCCTGGAGGGTAGGACAGGGCAATCAGCCCCAGCATTTT
>NA|TRBV19|TRBD2|TRBJ2-7
CASSSRVAGYYEQYF
TGTGCCAGTAGTTCCCGGGTAGCGGGTTACTACGAGCAGTACTTC
>NA|TRBV5-1|NA|TRBJ1-2
CASSLEGRTYGYTF
TGCGCCAGCAGCTTGGAGGGCAGGACCTATGGCTACACCTTC
>NA|TRBV5-4|TRBD1|TRBJ2-7
CASSWGQGISYEQYF
TGTGCCAGCAGCTGGGGACAGGGTATTTCCTACGAGCAGTACTTC
>NA|TRBV4-2|TRBD2|TRBJ2-1
CASSQEGTSGYNEQFF
TGTGCCAGCAGCCAAGAAGGGACTAGCGGGTACAATGAGCAGTTCTTC
>NA|TRBV2|TRBD2|TRBJ2-5
CASREERDTRETQYF
TGTGCCAGCAGGGAGGAGCGGGATACTAGGGAGACCCAGTACTTC
>NA|TRBV11-2|TRBD1|TRBJ2-7
CASSRTGGYEQYF
TGTGCCAGCAGCCGGACAGGGGGCTACGAGCAGTACTTC
>NA|TRBV7-9|TRBD2|TRBJ2-7
CASSPPGLAINEQYF
TGTGCCAGCAGCCCACCGGGACTAGCGATCAACGAGCAGTACTTC
>NA|TRBV4-1|NA|TRBJ2-7
CASRYRDTQFYEQYF
TGCGCCAGCAGGTACCGGGACACCCAATTCTACGAGCAGTACTTC
>NA|TRBV4-1|TRBD2|TRBJ2-2
CASSQGGLAGGPYTGELFF
TGCGCCAGCAGCCAAGGCGGACTAGCGGGGGGGCCCTACACCGGGGAGCTGTTTTTT
>NA|TRBV20-1|NA|TRBJ2-2
CSARNTGELFF
TGCAGTGCTAGAAACACCGGGGAGCTGTTTTTT
>NA|TRBV7-9|TRBD1|TRBJ2-7
CASSITVGQGSYEQYF
TGTGCCAGCAGCATAACTGTGGGACAGGGTTCCTACGAGCAGTACTTC
>NA|TRBV7-2|NA|TRBJ2-1
CASSSTTVSEQFF
TGTGCCAGCAGCTCCACAACGGTCAGTGAGCAGTTCTTC
>NA|TRBV28|NA|TRBJ2-7
CASSLRPDEQYF
TGTGCCAGCAGTCTCCGACCTGACGAGCAGTACTTC
>NA|TRBV6-5|NA|TRBJ2-5
CASRITGFRETQYF
TGTGCCAGCAGGATCACAGGGTTCCGGGAGACCCAGTACTTC
>NA|TRBV6-5|NA|TRBJ1-1
CASSYRGWGGTEAFF
TGTGCCAGCAGTTACCGAGGGTGGGGAGGCACTGAAGCTTTCTTT
>NA|TRBV18|TRBD1|TRBJ1-4
CASSLGQINEKLFF
TGTGCCAGCTCACTGGGACAGATTAATGAAAAACTGTTTTTT
>NA|TRBV4-1|TRBD1|TRBJ1-3
CASSQPETGNGNTIYF
TGCGCCAGCAGCCAACCTGAGACAGGGAACGGAAACACCATATATTTT
>NA|TRBV28|NA|TRBJ2-5
CASSPPAPARDQETQYF
TGTGCCAGCAGTCCCCCGGCTCCGGCGCGGGACCAAGAGACCCAGTACTTC
>NA|TRBV29-1|TRBD1|TRBJ1-5
CSVQGGGNQPQHF
TGCAGCGTTCAGGGGGGGGGCAATCAGCCCCAGCATTTT
>NA|TRBV14|TRBD1|TRBJ2-7
CASSQPQTGGHEQYF
TGTGCCAGCAGCCAGCCCCAGACAGGGGGCCACGAGCAGTACTTC
>NA|TRBV7-2|TRBD2|TRBJ2-3
CASSSTSGGGGTTDTQYF
TGTGCCAGCAGCTCAACTAGCGGGGGCGGAGGAACTACAGATACGCAGTATTTT